One sample yielded the 8 T cell receptor beta chains listed below, sequenced in a study of cytomegalovirus exposure and HLA in healthy donors. Amplification used 60 Vbeta primers and 13 Jbeta primers. TCRdb's copy holds only in-frame clones and misses some; the assay was immunoSEQ multiplex PCR. The repertoire has about 190,000 clones, about 84% of them found once; the top ten carry 3.8%. The specimen sequenced was PBMCs. These receptors were taken from a man aged 50-59 years in good health and CMV-seronegative.

This clone has a single count. The genes are TRBV27 and TRBJ2-6; 11 bases align to TRBD1. The germline gives CDR1 MNHEY, CDR2 SMNVEV (reference sequence). Germline trimming cut 3 bases from V and 3 bases from J; bases unmatched to any gene: 4. This CDR3 has 17 residues. CDR3 sequence: CASSLRTGGVGANVLTF. The CDR3, as DNA: TGTGCCAGCAGTTTGCGGACAGGGGGCGTTGGGGCCAACGTCCTGACTTTC.

The chain joins TRBV19 to TRBJ1-3; D is ambiguous. Germline loops: CDR1 LNHDA, CDR2 SQIVND (reference sequence). The CDR3 is 12 amino acids. Trimming shortened V by 6 bases and J by 0 bases, and 3 bases separated the two germline ends. The CDR3 DNA reads TGTGCCAGTAGCGGCTCTGGAAACACCATATATTTT. Translating it yields CASSGSGNTIYF.

The rearrangement joins TRBV30 to TRBJ1-4; 11 nucleotides agree with TRBD1. The CDR3 sequence is 15 residues long. Unmatched junction bases numbered 7, after V lost 3 bases and J lost 7 bases. CDR1 is GTSNPN and CDR2 is SVGIG in the germline V gene (reference sequence). The CDR3 is CAWRAGTGGREKLFF. The CDR3 nucleotides are TGTGCCTGGAGAGCCGGGACAGGGGGGCGTGAAAAACTGTTTTTT.

The rearrangement joins TRBV10-3 to TRBJ2-1, with D perhaps matching TRBD1 (6 bases). V was shortened by 3 bases and J by 9 bases, with 15 bases between the two germline ends. CDR3 length: 14 amino acids. Germline V gene data show CDR1 as ENHRY and CDR2 as SYGVKD. CDR3 bases: TGTGCCATCAGTGACCCCAGGGGTGGGGTTGAGCAGTTCTTC. Encoded protein: CAISDPRGGVEQFF.

The genes are TRBV7-9 and TRBJ1-1; D might be TRBD1 (6 bases). The CDR3 sequence is 16 residues long. With 5 bases removed from V and 8 bases from J, the gap between germline ends came to 24 bases. Germline CDR1 SEHNR, CDR2 FQNEAQ (reference sequence). In nucleotides, the CDR3 is TGTGCCAGCAGCCCCGGTGGCGGGGGCGAGGTCTCCGAAGCTTTCTTT. Its translation: CASSPGGGGEVSEAFF.

J is TRBJ1-6 and V is TRBV18; D might be TRBD1 (5 bases). Germline V gene data show CDR1 as KGHSH and CDR2 as LQKENI. The CDR3 consists of 14 residues. Trimming took off 2 bases at V and 9 bases at J, with 11 bases between the two ends. The CDR3 sequence: CASSPRQGGSPLHF. CDR3 nucleotides: TGTGCCAGCTCACCAAGGCAGGGTGGTTCACCCCTCCACTTT.

V gene TRBV25-1 combines with J gene TRBJ1-1; D not certain. The CDR3 loop spans 12 amino acids. V was trimmed by 2 bases and J by 5 bases, leaving 6 bases between them. Germline CDR1 is MGHDK and CDR2 is SYGVNS. In DNA form, the CDR3 reads TGTGCCAGCAGTGAAGGGCTGACTGAAGCTTTCTTT. Translation gives CASSEGLTEAFF.

The chain uses TRBV14 and TRBJ2-5; possibly TRBD2 for D (6 bases). The germline CDR1 and CDR2 sequences are SGHDN and FVKESK. CDR3 length: 18 residues. Trimming cost V 0 bases and J 1 base, with 18 bases left between them. The CDR3 bases are TGTGCCAGCAGCCAAGATCGCTGGGGCGGGGACCTCCAAGAGACCCAGTACTTC. Its protein is CASSQDRWGGDLQETQYF.